This TCR beta chain comes out of a study of CD4+ T cells in melanoma. Germline V lookup: CDR1 KGHSH, CDR2 LQKENI. The CDR3 covers 14 residues. Trimming pared 4 bases from V and 0 bases from J, leaving 7 bases between. This clone was counted only a few times. Its matching antigen is unknown. Notes on the study in general: A reported correlation linked neoantigen-specific CD4+ T cells to CD8+, macrophage and B cell function. In melanoma, neoantigen-specific CD4+ T cells reportedly differed in differentiation state.

Assay used: immunoSEQ multiplex PCR; TCRdb lists only in-frame clones, some missing. The repertoire holds roughly 52,000 clones, with over 60% as singletons. This TCR came from a human donor with melanoma. Sequences were obtained from tumor tissue. The gene calls are TRBV18 and TRBJ1-3; possible D gene TRBD1, 6 bases. CDR3 amino acids: CASSLDSSGNTIYF. The CDR3 nucleotides read TGTGCCAGCTCACTGGACAGCTCTGGAAACACCATATATTTT.